This T cell receptor (beta chain) is drawn from a study of blood T cell repertoires in COVID-19 (dated by TCRdb to 2020 to 2021). In terms of the full investigation: Collaborator samples came from the United States, Italy and Spain and covered acute and convalescent phases of COVID-19. The prospective study material was composed of cDNA or gDNA derived from T cells, B-cell-depleted T cells, or PBMCs. Nearly every sample came with metadata listing a de-identified subject ID, COVID-19 status, age in years and sex. Where HLA class I and class II types were available, the types were taken from metadata supplied by the sample provider, not from assay-based typing. The repertoires were released in a freely available public database intended as a resource for research on the immune response to SARS-CoV-2. Samples were obtained from the ongoing ImmuneRACE study (first 160 participants) and from 1,200 or so subjects provided by 6 global collaborators. Subjects who had been exposed to COVID-19, were actively infected with it, or had recovered from it provided the deeply sampled blood TCRbeta repertoires that made up the dataset. On the study overall, not on this receptor specifically: Clinical and demographic metadata were provided uncurated, with the amount varying by source and participant.

For CDR1 and CDR2, the germline V gene (reference sequence) lists LNHDA and SQIVND. Taken from cysteine to phenylalanine, the CDR3 has 15 residues. The read is trimmed to its CDR3 DNA, 45 bases read in frame from base 1. Cut back by 3 bases and 4 bases, the V and J ends lie 15 bases apart. TCRbeta CDR3 regions were amplified from genomic DNA using the immunoSEQ Assay, a bias-controlled multiplex PCR. The authors processed their data as follows. The number of nucleated cells in each sample was estimated by amplification of reference gene primers within the assay. Sequence reads were collapsed and filtered to measure the absolute abundance of every unique TCRbeta CDR3 rearrangement. For each sample, productive Simpson clonality was calculated as the square root of Simpson's diversity index over productive rearrangements. In its TCRdb copy, this immuneACCESS table keeps in-frame sequences only and misses some clones. Where compared with another copy, unresolved V genes explain less than half of these, and the others have no known cause. V and J calls and clone size are as listed in that table; D and trimming were resolved from the DNA. Counted in this sample were approximately 110,000 clones; roughly 70% of them appeared once. Jointly, the top ten make up more than 0.75% of the sample.

This clone was counted a single time. The specificity of this receptor is unknown. Qualities for individual bases were not recorded, and no much larger clone is one base off. Whole blood was collected in K2EDTA tubes by collaborating institutions according to the institutions' own protocols. Collaborator samples were shipped for TCRbeta analysis as frozen whole blood, isolated PBMCs, or DNA extracted from either sample type. The clonotype was recovered from a human donor with acute or convalescent COVID-19. The donor label of this sample is uncertain. Sequencing input: peripheral blood. Recombination joined TRBV19 with TRBJ1-2; perhaps TRBD1 is the D gene, with 5 bases matching. The DNA reads TGTGCCAGTAGTATTGGTGGGGCGCGGAGCTATGGCTACACCTTC. Translation gives CASSIGGARSYGYTF.